The source of this T cell receptor (beta chain) is a study of T cell changes during pregnancy in multiple sclerosis. Using immunoSEQ multiplex PCR, the repertoire was profiled, and TCRdb retains in-frame clones only, with some absent. Found here are some 80,000 clones, 94% of them singletons; the top ten hold about 0.13%. This clone was seen a few times. The CDR3 runs 15 residues. CDR1 SGHRS and CDR2 YFSETQ come from the germline V gene. The J segment lost 2 bases and the V segment lost 4 bases, leaving 3 bases of the junction unmatched. The sequences come from CD4+ T cells from peripheral blood mononuclear cells, collected after pregnancy. The sequence came from a female donor with multiple sclerosis, enrolled in a pregnancy study. The chain has TRBV5-1 and TRBJ2-2; TRBD1 matches 9 bases. CDR3 protein: CASSTGQGNTGELFF. The CDR3 DNA sequence: TGCGCCAGCAGCACGGGACAGGGAAACACCGGGGAGCTGTTTTTT.